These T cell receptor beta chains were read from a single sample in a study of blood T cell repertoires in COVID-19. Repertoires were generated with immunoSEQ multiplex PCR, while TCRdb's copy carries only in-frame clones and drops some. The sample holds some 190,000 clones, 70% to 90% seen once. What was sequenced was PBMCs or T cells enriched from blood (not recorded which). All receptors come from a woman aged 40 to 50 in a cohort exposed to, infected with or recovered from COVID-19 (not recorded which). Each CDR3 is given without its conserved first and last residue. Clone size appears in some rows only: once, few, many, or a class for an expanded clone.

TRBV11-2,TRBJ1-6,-,ASSLDPGLRRPLH
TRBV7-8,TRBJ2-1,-,ASTKAGGLDNEQF
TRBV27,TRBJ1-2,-,ASSLGRGYGYT
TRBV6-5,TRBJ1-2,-,ASSYGQPSNYGYT
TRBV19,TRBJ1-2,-,ASSIKGSGYGYT
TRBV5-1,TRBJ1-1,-,ASSLESGSDTEAF
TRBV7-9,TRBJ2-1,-,ASSLWAVAGGNSEQF
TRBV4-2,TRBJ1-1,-,ASSQELPVENTEAF
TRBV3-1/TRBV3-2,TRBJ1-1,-,ASSRLTITGGTEAF
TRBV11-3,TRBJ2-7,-,ASSPIRASGRMTYEQY
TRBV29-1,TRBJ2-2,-,SVISTENTGELF
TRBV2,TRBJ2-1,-,ASSEVAGGLDEQF
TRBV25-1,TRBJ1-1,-,ASRTGGTNTEAF
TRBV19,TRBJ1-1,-,ASSTPGQVNTEAF
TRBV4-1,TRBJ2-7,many,ASSQVGQSHEQY
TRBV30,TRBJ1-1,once,ACYQANTEAF
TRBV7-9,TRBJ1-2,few,ASSLYGTDTNYGYT
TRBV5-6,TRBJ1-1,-,ASSYGTGLTEAF
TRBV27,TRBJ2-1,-,ASSLQAGGRPEQF
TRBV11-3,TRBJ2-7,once,ASADRSDPYEQY
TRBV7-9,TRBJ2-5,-,ASSSIAWRRETQY
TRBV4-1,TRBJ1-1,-,ASSQARGTPEAF
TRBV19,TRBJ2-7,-,ASSSRDSRYEQY
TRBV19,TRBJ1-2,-,ASSIRGQGERYGYT
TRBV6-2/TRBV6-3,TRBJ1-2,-,ASSYSGDYGYT
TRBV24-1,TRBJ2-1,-,ATRAPTDNEQF
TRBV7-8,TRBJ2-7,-,ASGRTGGVYEQY
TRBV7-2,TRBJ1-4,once,ASSTDTPSGKLF
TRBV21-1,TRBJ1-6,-,ASSGRVGSPLH